This TCR beta chain was captured by sequencing in a study of T cells expressing NK-cell markers. Study overall: Among eight sequenced donors, seven carried HCMV seropositivity while one was seronegative.

TCRdb re-called the 5' RACE reads; every CDR3 protein appears as one record, without DNA. The sample's table shows about 30,000 distinct CDR3 sequences. The sample comprised blood T cells: a sorted CD56 or NKG2C T cell subset, CD4+ or CD8+ T cells, or bulk PBMC T cells (not recorded which). This sequence originates from a woman between 18 and 75 years old in good health.

CDR3 sequence reads: CASSFEGPEETQYF. The chain couples TRBV12-3 or TRBV12-4 to TRBJ2-5; TCRdb gives TRBD1 as the D gene, but with no DNA this cannot be confirmed. This CDR3 has 14 residues.